This TCR beta chain derives from a study of regulatory T cells in long-lasting Graves disease (dated by TCRdb to the early 2020s). Some background on the complete study: Antithyroid drugs had been taken for less than 3 months by newly diagnosed Graves' disease patients. Peripheral blood TCR sequencing and RNA sequencing compared persistent Graves' disease patients with newly diagnosed Graves' disease patients. A total of about 35 samples underwent TCR sequencing, from roughly 13 patients with persistent Graves' disease and some 20 patients with newly diagnosed Graves' disease. The study was conducted in China and was registered as a clinical trial. The paper's findings and limits, for the study overall: Because the primary lesion, thyroid tissue, could not be accessed, the study looked at peripheral blood alone. Sequencing and analysis were restricted to the TCR beta chain. The small sample size was acknowledged by the authors as a limitation that may reduce accuracy. Lower TCR Shannon entropy and fewer highly expanded clones were observed in persistent Graves' disease patients than in newly diagnosed patients, which suggested clonal expansion. Persistent disease showed preferential use of TRBV28, TRBJ1-2 and TRBJ2-5, whereas newly diagnosed disease favored TRBV20-1 and TRBJ2-1. A larger number of public clonotypes was shared among persistent patients (fewer than 3,000) than among newly diagnosed patients (approximately 1,000).

This clonotype was observed many times. Its recognized antigen is unknown. The input lacks base qualities; no much larger clone sits a single base away. The CDR3 covers 14 residues, taking in both the cysteine and the phenylalanine. Just CDR3 DNA is preserved here, 42 bases in frame from base 1. The junction carries 8 bases between V and J, which are trimmed by 1 base and 0 bases respectively. As encoded in the germline V gene, CDR1 is SGHRS while CDR2 is YFSETQ. The time point label corresponds to: newly diagnosed GD, antithyroid drugs for less than 3 months. For both TCR sequencing and RNA sequencing, RNA was extracted from PBMCs in TRIzol. The diagnosis of Graves' disease followed American Thyroid Association guidelines. The patients came from an endocrinology department in Xi'an, China. Each patient gave 7.5 to 10 milliliters of peripheral blood, collected in an EDTA anticoagulant tube. Ficoll Paque Plus density gradient separation was used to isolate PBMCs, and no additional T cell sorting was done. An Agilent 2100 Bioanalyzer and agarose gel were used to assess RNA quality, and a NanoDrop 2000 was used to measure RNA concentration.

Libraries were constructed by multiplex PCR. Sequencing instrument: Illumina HiSeq 4000. To build TCR beta libraries, CDR3 regions were amplified by Arm-PCR using iRepertoire HTBI primers. Before sequencing, the PCR products went through gel purification. In the paper's pipeline: Gene usage analysis of CDR3 amino acid clonotypes used the roughly 60 TRBV and fewer than 15 TRBJ segments found across samples. COPE and FqMerger were used to merge the filtered high-quality paired reads into contigs. BLAST was used to align contigs to the IMGT TRBV, TRBD and TRBJ reference genes, and CDR3 was defined following IMGT. Any clonotype with a frequency above 0.1% was classified as a highly expanded clone. Shannon entropy was used to measure repertoire diversity, and the Gini coefficient was used to measure V-J evenness. Public clonotypes were defined as clonotypes shared by more than one individual. TCRdb's own reprocessing of the public reads used fastp at Q25 and MiXCR and kept productive beta chains. Rows merge per CDR3 protein into single entries with the most common DNA and genes. The V and J calls, along with clone size, are taken from TCRdb and not from the paper's own processing. For this sample there are roughly 500,000 distinct CDR3 sequences; less than 15% appear just once. The top ten clones comprise more than 8.5% of the sample.

These same data were also listed under a study on T cells in Graves' hyperthyroidism and ophthalmopathy. Looking at the second paper: Stable Graves' hyperthyroidism was defined as the absence of progression to ophthalmopathy over 18 months of follow-up. Hyperthyroidism patients were aged 18 to 65 years and newly diagnosed, with disease duration of less than 2 months. Any patient with an uncontrolled infection, another autoimmune disease, pregnancy or lactation was excluded. Diagnoses were established on the basis of clinical symptoms, serum thyroxine and TRAb, thyroid ultrasound, and orbital computed tomography. The TCR CDR3 was subjected to a first round of RT-PCR using the HTBI primer set and the Qiagen OneStep RT-PCR kit. Most expanded thyroid clonotypes (frequency above 0.001) were also detected in blood, suggesting blood repertoires may reflect thyroid immune responses. A model built on a 13 V-J signature distinguished ophthalmopathy from stable hyperthyroidism, reaching around 88% sensitivity and 81.08% specificity in cross-validation and 80%/75% in testing. In validation, the model predicted progression to ophthalmopathy with 55% to 71% sensitivity and approximately 78% specificity, a median of 6.5 months before onset. TCR V-J signatures able to tell the groups apart were searched for in a discovery cohort of 90 to 100 patients, of whom more than 40 had Graves' ophthalmopathy and roughly 57 had stable Graves' hyperthyroidism. An independent validation cohort of fewer than 20 hyperthyroidism patients and 17 patients who later progressed to ophthalmopathy tested prospective prediction of ophthalmopathy. The 95 to 100 discovery patients were randomly split 7:3 into training and test sets. The study also compared thyroid tissue and blood T-cell repertoires from 6 or 7 Graves' hyperthyroidism patients. After sampling, hyperthyroidism patients received methimazole starting at 30 mg daily, and ophthalmopathy patients received high-dose intravenous methylprednisolone. Libraries were constructed in a second round of multiplex PCR, after which size selection and purification were carried out. Sequencing of the libraries was done on an Illumina HiSeq2000 using paired-end 100 bp reads. SOAPnuke was used to process the raw data, throwing out any read that contained adapters or uncalled bases, had a mean Phred below 15, or lacked an exact constant-primer or identifier match. COPE v1.2.5 was used to merge the high-quality paired reads, and each unique nucleotide sequence was defined as a clonotype. MiTCR v1.1 was used to align the clonotypes against IMGT TRBV, TRBD and TRBJ reference segments. Analysis was restricted to V-J combinations with a frequency above 0.0001, which covered just over 98% of repertoires. The TCS score was defined as F50 (clonal expansion) divided by E x V (chaos), with BLOSUM62-based TCRdist calculated between CDR3 peptides within each V-J. Welch's t-statistics and random forest reduced 500 to 650 V-J features to 13, which were used in a naive Bayes classifier (R e1071). No statistical method was used to fix the sample size in advance, and group allocation was not hidden from the investigators. TCR Vbeta CDR3 sequencing of 120 to 150 peripheral blood samples (more than 40 ophthalmopathy, around 80 hyperthyroidism and some 17 progressor patients) is reported in the paper.

This receptor was identified in a man aged 25 to 45 with Graves disease. Donor details come from another sample of the same person, matched by shared clones. The rearrangement combines TRBV5-1 with TRBJ2-7; TRBD1 might be the D gene, on 5 matching bases. The sample consisted of peripheral blood mononuclear cells (PBMCs), taken at new diagnosis, from a patient treated with antithyroid drugs. The CDR3 protein sequence reads: CASSLHQGSYEQYF. The sequence in DNA is TGCGCCAGCAGCTTGCATCAGGGCTCCTACGAGCAGTACTTC.